One and the same sample provided the 9 T cell receptor beta chains below, sequenced in a study of blood T cell repertoires in COVID-19. The data were produced by immunoSEQ multiplex PCR, yet TCRdb's version contains in-frame clones alone and is incomplete. The sample contains some 230,000 clones, 70% to 85% of which appear only once. The sample was PBMCs or T cells enriched from blood (not recorded which). The receptors were gathered from a middle-aged man who had recovered from COVID-19.

V and J are TRBV15 and TRBJ1-1; TRBD1 is a possible D gene (6 bases). Looked up from germline, CDR1 is LNHNV and CDR2 is YYDKDF (reference sequence). This CDR3 contains 16 residues. Trimming shortened V by 8 bases and J by 0 bases, and 19 bases separated the two germline ends. The CDR3 region is CATGGPREAMNTEAFF. The CDR3, as DNA: TGTGCCACCGGGGGGCCTCGGGAGGCAATGAACACTGAAGCTTTCTTT.

This chain links TRBV19 with TRBJ1-2, with 7 bases fitting TRBD1. The CDR3 is 12 amino acids. Per germline, CDR1 LNHDA and CDR2 SQIVND (reference sequence). V lost 4 bases, J lost 4 bases, and 0 bases stayed unmatched. CDR3 nucleotides: TGTGCCAGTAGTAGGGACAGCTATGGCTACACCTTC. Protein product: CASSRDSYGYTF.

V usage is TRBV30 and J usage is TRBJ2-7; D possibly corresponds to TRBD2 (7 bases). Per the germline V gene, CDR1 is GTSNPN and CDR2 is SVGIG (reference sequence). CDR3 length equals 11 residues. V was shortened by 8 bases and J by 6 bases, with 14 bases between the two germline ends. The CDR3: CAQGRGPEQYF. The CDR3 nucleotides are TGTGCCCAGGGGCGGGGGCCCGAGCAGTACTTC.

The rearrangement joins TRBV28 to TRBJ2-7; D perhaps matches TRBD1 (6 bases). V dropped 5 bases and J dropped 4 bases, with 15 bases sitting between them. The CDR3 covers 14 residues. From germline, CDR1 is MDHEN and CDR2 SYDVKM. The CDR3 region has the DNA TGTGCCAGCAGTCCAGGCCAGGGGCCATACGAGCAGTACTTC. It translates to CASSPGQGPYEQYF. Based on the CDR3 plus reference TRBV28 and TRBJ2-7, the full variable domain is DVKVTQSSRYLVKRTGEKVFLECVQDMDHENMFWYRQDPGLGLRLIYFSYDVKMKEKGDIPEGYSVSREKKERFSLILESASTNQTSMYLCASSPGQGPYEQYFGPGTRLTVT.

This chain uses TRBV28 with TRBJ1-5; the D is unclear. V was cut by 5 bases and J by 4 bases, with 15 bases left in between. This CDR3 region has 15 residues. Germline V gene lookup returns CDR1 MDHEN and CDR2 SYDVKM. This CDR3 reads CASSLPGRENQPQHF. DNA of the CDR3: TGTGCCAGCAGTCTCCCGGGGAGGGAGAATCAGCCCCAGCATTTT.

The chain employs TRBV11-2 and TRBJ2-5, with TRBD2 as a possible D gene (7 bases). Germline-derived CDR1 and CDR2 are SGHAT and FQNNGV. The V end was cut by 2 bases, the J end by 0 bases, with 10 bases between. This CDR3 comprises 15 residues. This chain's CDR3 is CASSLRRGHQETQYF. In DNA form, the CDR3 reads TGTGCCAGCAGCTTAAGGCGGGGGCACCAAGAGACCCAGTACTTC.

This clone was counted a few times. The genes are TRBV2 and TRBJ1-6; D is unclear. Germline CDR1 SNHLY, CDR2 FYNNEI. V was cut by 2 bases and J by 6 bases, with 8 bases left in between. The CDR3 extends over 14 amino acids. In DNA form, the CDR3 reads TGTGCCAGCAGTGAACAGAGAGGTAATTCACCCCTCCACTTT. Protein product: CASSEQRGNSPLHF.

The chain is built from TRBV25-1 and TRBJ1-1; TRBD1 agrees at 8 bases. The J segment lost 0 bases and the V segment lost 6 bases, leaving 3 bases of the junction unmatched. This CDR3 region has 14 residues. Germline V lookup: CDR1 MGHDK, CDR2 SYGVNS. The CDR3 protein is CASRLTGVNTEAFF. DNA for the CDR3: TGTGCCAGCAGGCTGACAGGGGTGAACACTGAAGCTTTCTTT.

The chain joins TRBV11-2 to TRBJ1-1; possibly TRBD1 for D (5 bases). V lost 5 bases to trimming and J lost 6 bases, with 13 bases between them. The CDR3 contains 13 residues. Germline V gene data show CDR1 as SGHAT and CDR2 as FQNNGV. The CDR3 protein is CASSPSWGAEAFF. As DNA, the CDR3 is TGTGCCAGCAGCCCGTCTTGGGGGGCTGAAGCTTTCTTT.